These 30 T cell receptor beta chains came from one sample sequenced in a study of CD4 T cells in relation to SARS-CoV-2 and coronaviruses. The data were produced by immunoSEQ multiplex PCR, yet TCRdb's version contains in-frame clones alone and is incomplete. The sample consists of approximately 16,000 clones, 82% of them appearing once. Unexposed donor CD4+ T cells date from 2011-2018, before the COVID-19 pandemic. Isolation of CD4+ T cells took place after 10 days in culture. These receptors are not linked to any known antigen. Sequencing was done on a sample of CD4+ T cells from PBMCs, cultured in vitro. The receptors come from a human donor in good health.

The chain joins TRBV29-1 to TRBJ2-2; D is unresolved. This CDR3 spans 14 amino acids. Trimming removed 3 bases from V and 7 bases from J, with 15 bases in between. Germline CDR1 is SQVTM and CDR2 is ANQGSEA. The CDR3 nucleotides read TGCAGCGTTGAGGGCGTAAACTCGGGCGGGGAGCTGTTTTTT. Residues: CSVEGVNSGGELFF.

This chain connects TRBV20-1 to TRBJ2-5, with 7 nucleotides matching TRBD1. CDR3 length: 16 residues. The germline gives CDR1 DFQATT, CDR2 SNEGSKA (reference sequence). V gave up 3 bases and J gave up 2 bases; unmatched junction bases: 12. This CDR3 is CSASVPWGRGQETQYF. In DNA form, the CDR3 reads TGCAGTGCTAGTGTTCCGTGGGGCAGGGGGCAAGAGACCCAGTACTTC.

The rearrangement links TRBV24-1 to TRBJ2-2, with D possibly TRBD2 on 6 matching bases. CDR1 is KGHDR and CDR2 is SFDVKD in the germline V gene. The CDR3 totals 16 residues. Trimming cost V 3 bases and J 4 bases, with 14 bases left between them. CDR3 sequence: CATSDPGTASTGELFF. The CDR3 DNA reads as TGTGCCACCAGTGATCCAGGGACTGCCTCCACCGGGGAGCTGTTTTTT.

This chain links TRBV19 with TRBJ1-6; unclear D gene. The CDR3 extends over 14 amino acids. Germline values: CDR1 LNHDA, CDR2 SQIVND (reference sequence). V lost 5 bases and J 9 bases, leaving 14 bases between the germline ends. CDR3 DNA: TGTGCCAGTAGTCTCAGTTCGAAACGTTCACCCCTCCACTTT. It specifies CASSLSSKRSPLHF.

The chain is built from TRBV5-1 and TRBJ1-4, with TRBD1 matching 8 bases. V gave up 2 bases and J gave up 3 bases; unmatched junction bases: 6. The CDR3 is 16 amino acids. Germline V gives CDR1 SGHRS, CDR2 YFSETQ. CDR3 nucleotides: TGCGCCAGCAGCTTTCAGGGGGCGCAGGCTAATGAAAAACTGTTTTTT. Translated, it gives CASSFQGAQANEKLFF.

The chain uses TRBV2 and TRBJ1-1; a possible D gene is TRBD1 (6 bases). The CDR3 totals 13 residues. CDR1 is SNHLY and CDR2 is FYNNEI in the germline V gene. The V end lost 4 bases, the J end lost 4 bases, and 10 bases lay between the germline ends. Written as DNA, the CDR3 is TGTGCCAGCAGTGGCAGGGGAGTCACTGAAGCTTTCTTT. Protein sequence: CASSGRGVTEAFF.

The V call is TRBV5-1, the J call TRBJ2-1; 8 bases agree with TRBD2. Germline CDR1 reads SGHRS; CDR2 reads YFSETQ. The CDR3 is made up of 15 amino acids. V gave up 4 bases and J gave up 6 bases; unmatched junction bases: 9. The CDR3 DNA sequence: TGCGCCAGCAGCCCGCCGGGACTAGGAACCAATGAGCAGTTCTTC. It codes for CASSPPGLGTNEQFF.

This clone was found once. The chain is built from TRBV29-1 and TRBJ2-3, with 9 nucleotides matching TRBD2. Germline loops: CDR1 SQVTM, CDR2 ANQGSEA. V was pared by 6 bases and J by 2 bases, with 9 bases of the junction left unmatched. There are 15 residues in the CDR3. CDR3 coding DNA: TGCAGCGTCCGACGACTAGCGGAGCACACAGATACGCAGTATTTT. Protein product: CSVRRLAEHTDTQYF.

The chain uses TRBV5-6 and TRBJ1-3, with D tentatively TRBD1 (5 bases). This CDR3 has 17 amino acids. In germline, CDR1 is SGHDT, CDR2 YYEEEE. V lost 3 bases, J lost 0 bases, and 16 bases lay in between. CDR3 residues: CASSYPDPGRSGNTIYF. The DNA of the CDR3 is TGTGCCAGCAGCTACCCCGATCCAGGGCGCTCTGGAAACACCATATATTTT. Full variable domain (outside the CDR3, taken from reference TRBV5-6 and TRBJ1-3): DAGVTQSPTHLIKTRGQQVTLRCSPKSGHDTVSWYQQALGQGPQFIFQYYEEEERQRGNFPDRFSGHQFPNYSSELNVNALLLGDSALYLCASSYPDPGRSGNTIYFGEGSWLTVV.

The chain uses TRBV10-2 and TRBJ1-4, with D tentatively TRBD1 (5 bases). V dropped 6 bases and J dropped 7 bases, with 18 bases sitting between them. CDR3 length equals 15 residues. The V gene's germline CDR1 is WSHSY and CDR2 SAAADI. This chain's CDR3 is CASSGGGGVGEKLFF. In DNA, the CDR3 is TGCGCCAGCAGCGGAGGCGGGGGGGTGGGTGAAAAACTGTTTTTT.

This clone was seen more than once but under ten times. This chain's CDR3 is CASSRGEADTQYF. The CDR3 bases are TGTGCCAGCAGCCGGGGGGAAGCAGATACGCAGTATTTT. The chain links TRBV4-2 to TRBJ2-3; weak D call: TRBD2 (6 bases). The CDR3 has 13 amino acids. CDR1 is LGHNA, CDR2 YNFKEQ, per germline. Trimming cost V 4 bases and J 4 bases, with 9 bases left between them.

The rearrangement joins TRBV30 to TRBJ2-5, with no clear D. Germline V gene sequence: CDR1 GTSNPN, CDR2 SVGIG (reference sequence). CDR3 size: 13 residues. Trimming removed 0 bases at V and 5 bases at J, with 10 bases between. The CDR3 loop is CAWSVPVGETQYF. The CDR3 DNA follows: TGTGCCTGGAGTGTCCCTGTCGGGGAGACCCAGTACTTC.

The CDR3 loop reads CATSDPPSGTDTQYF. The CDR3 coding sequence is TGTGCCACCAGTGATCCACCCTCCGGGACAGATACGCAGTATTTT. This sequence joins TRBV24-1 and TRBJ2-3; D gene uncertain. The CDR3 has 15 amino acids. Trimming shortened V by 3 bases and J by 3 bases, and 12 bases separated the two germline ends. CDR1 is KGHDR and CDR2 is SFDVKD in the germline V gene.

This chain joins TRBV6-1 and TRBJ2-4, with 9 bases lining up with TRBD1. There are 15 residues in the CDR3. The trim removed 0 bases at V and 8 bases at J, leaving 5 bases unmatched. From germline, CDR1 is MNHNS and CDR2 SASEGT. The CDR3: CASSEAPGQGYIQYF. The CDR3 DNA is TGTGCCAGCAGTGAAGCGCCGGGACAGGGATACATTCAGTACTTC.

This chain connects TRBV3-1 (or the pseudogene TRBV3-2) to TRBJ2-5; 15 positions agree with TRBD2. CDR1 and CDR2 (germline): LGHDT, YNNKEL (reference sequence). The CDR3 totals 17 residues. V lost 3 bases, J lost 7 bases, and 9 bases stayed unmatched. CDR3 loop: CASSHPWTSGREGTQYF. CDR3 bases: TGTGCCAGCAGCCATCCGTGGACTAGCGGGAGGGAAGGGACCCAGTACTTC.

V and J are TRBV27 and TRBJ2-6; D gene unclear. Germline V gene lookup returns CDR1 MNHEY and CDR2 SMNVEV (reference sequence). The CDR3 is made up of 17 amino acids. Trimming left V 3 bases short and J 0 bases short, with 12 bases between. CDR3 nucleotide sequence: TGTGCCAGCAGTTTCCGGACCAAGAGCTCTGGGGCCAACGTCCTGACTTTC. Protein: CASSFRTKSSGANVLTF.

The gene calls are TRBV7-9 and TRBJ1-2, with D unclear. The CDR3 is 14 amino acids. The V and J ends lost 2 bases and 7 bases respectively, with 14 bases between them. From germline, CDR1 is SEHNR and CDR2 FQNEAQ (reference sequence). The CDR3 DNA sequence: TGTGCCAGCAGCTTACTGGCAGCCGGGGTTGGCTACACCTTC. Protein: CASSLLAAGVGYTF.

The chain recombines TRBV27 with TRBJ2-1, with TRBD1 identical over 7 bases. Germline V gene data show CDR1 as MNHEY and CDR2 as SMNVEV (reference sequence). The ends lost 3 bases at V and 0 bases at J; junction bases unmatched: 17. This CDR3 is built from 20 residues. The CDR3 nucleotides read TGTGCCAGCAGTTTCTGGTTCCCTAGGGGGCGGCCGAGCTCCTACAATGAGCAGTTCTTC. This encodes CASSFWFPRGRPSSYNEQFF.

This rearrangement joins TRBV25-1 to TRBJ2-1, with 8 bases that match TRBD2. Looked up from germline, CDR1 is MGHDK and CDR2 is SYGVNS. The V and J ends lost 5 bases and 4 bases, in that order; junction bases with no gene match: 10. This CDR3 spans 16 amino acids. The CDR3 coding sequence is TGTGCCAGCAGTTTCCAAAGCGGGAGAAATTACAATGAGCAGTTCTTC. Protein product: CASSFQSGRNYNEQFF.

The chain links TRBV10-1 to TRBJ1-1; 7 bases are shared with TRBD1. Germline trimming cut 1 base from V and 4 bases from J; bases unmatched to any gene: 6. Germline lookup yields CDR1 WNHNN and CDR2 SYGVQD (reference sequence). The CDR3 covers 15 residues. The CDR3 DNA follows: TGCGCCAGCAGTGAGTTTCATCAGGGGGGCACTGAAGCTTTCTTT. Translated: CASSEFHQGGTEAFF.

CDR3 region: CASSLDTQETQYF. The CDR3 bases are TGTGCCAGCAGCTTAGACACCCAAGAGACCCAGTACTTC. The V call is TRBV11-2, the J call TRBJ2-5, with D uncertain. Trimming removed 0 bases at V and 1 base at J, with 3 bases between. There are 13 residues in the CDR3. Germline assignment: CDR1 SGHAT and CDR2 FQNNGV. The full variable domain, in which reference TRBV11-2 and TRBJ2-5 provide the parts outside the CDR3, is EAGVAQSPRYKIIEKRQSVAFWCNPISGHATLYWYQQILGQGPKLLIQFQNNGVVDDSQLPKDRFSAERLKGVDSTLKIQPAKLEDSAVYLCASSLDTQETQYFGPGTRLLVL.

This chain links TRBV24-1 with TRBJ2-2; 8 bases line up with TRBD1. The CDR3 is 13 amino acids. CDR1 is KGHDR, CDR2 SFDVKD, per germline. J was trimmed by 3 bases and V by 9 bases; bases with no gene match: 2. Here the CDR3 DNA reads TGTGCCACCGGACAGGGTCACACCGGGGAGCTGTTTTTT. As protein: CATGQGHTGELFF.

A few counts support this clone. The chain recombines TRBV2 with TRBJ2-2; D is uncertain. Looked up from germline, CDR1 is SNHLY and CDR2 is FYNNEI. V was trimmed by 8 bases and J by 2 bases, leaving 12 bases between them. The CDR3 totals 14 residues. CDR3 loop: CASLRAANTGELFF. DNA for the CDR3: TGTGCCAGCCTAAGGGCTGCCAACACCGGGGAGCTGTTTTTT.

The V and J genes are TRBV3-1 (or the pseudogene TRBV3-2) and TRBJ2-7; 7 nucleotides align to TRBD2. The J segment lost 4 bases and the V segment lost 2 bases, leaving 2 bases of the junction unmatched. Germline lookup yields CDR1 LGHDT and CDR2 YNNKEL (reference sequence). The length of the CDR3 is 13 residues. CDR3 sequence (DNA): TGTGCCAGCAGCCAACTAGCGGCGTACGAGCAGTACTTC. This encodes CASSQLAAYEQYF.

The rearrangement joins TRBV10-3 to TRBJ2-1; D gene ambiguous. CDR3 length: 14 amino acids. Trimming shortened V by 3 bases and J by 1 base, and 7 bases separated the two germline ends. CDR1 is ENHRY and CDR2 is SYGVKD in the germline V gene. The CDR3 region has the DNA TGTGCCATCAGTGAATCGCGGTCCTACAATGAGCAGTTCTTC. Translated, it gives CAISESRSYNEQFF.

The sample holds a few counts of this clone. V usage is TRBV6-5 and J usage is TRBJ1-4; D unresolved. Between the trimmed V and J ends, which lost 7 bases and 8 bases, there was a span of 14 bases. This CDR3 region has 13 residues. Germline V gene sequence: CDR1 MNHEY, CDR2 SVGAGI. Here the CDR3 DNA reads TGTGCCAGCACCGTCGGAGCTTGGGAAAAACTGTTTTTT. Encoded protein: CASTVGAWEKLFF.

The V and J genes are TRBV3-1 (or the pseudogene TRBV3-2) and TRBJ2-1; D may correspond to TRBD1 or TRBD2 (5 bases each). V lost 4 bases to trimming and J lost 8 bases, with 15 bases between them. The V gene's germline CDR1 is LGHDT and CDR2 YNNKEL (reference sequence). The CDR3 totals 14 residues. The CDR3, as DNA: TGTGCCAGCAGCCTTGGGACGGTCTGGGATGAGCAGTTCTTC. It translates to CASSLGTVWDEQFF.

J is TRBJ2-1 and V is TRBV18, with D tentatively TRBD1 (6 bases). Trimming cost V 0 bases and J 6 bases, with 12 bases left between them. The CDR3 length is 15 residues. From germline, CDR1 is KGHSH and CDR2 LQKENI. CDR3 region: CASSPPSRQVNEQFF. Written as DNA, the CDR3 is TGTGCCAGCTCACCACCCAGTCGACAGGTCAATGAGCAGTTCTTC.

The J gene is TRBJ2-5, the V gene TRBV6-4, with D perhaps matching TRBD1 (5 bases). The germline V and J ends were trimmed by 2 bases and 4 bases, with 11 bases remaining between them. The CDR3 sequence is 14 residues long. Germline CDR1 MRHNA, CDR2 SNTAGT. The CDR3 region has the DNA TGTGCCAGCAGTGACGTTTGGGGCGCAGAGACCCAGTACTTC. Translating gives CASSDVWGAETQYF.

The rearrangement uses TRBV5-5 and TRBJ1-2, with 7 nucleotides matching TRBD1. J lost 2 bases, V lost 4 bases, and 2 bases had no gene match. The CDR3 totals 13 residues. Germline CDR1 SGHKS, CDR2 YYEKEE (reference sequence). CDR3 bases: TGTGCCAGCAGCCAGGGACAGAACTATGGCTACACCTTC. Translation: CASSQGQNYGYTF.